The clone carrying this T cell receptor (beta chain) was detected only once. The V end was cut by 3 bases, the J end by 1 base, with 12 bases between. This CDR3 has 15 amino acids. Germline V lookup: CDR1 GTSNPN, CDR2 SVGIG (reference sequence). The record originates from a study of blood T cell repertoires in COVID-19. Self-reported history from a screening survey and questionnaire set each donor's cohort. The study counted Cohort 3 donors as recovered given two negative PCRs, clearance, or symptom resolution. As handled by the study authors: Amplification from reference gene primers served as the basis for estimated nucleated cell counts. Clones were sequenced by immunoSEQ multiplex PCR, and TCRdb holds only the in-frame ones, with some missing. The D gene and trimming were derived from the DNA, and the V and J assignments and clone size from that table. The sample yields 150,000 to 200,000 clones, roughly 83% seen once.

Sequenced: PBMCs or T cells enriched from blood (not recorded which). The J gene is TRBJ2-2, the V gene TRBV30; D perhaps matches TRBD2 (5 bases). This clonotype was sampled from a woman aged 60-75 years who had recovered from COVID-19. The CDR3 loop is CAWSVGGLNTGELFF. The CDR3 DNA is TGTGCCTGGAGCGTGGGCGGACTGAACACCGGGGAGCTGTTTTTT. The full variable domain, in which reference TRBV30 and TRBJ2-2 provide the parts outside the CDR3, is SQTIHQWPATLVQPVGSPLSLECTVEGTSNPNLYWYRQAAGRGLQLLFYSVGIGQISSEVPQNLSASRPQDRQFILSSKKLLLSDSGFYLCAWSVGGLNTGELFFGEGSRLTVL.